This record looks at one T cell receptor (beta chain) sequence and its context. Its specificity is unknown. This sample is drawn from a study of cytomegalovirus exposure and HLA in healthy donors. Study-wide results and caveats: Excluded were some V segments that proved indistinguishable, including TRBV6-2 and TRBV6-3. Sequencing artifact likely explains a cluster of highly shared sequence variants. Reported findings show TCR beta sequences accurately forecast HLA-A and HLA-B alleles in most subjects.

There are 16 residues in the CDR3. Trimming removed 3 bases at V and 3 bases at J, with 17 bases between. From germline, CDR1 is LNHDA and CDR2 SQIVND (reference sequence). The PCR employed 60 Vbeta primers together with 13 Jbeta primers. Original methodology: Later work found tens of millions of unique TCR beta chains, with approximately 12 million shared. TCRdb's table, derived via immunoSEQ multiplex PCR, lists solely in-frame clones and lacks some. The D gene and trimming were derived from the DNA, and the V and J assignments and clone size from that table. The repertoire has about 140,000 clones, under 80% of them found once; the top ten carry over 2.5%.

The chain employs TRBV19 and TRBJ1-2; D call uncertain. This TCR was sampled from a male donor in good health and CMV-seronegative. Source material: PBMCs. CDR3 loop: CASSITGLKPYYGYTF. The CDR3 nucleotides are TGTGCCAGTAGTATTACCGGACTGAAACCGTACTATGGCTACACCTTC.